This is a list of T cell receptor beta chains from one sample in a study of radiotherapy plus CTLA-4 blockade in lung cancer. Only in-frame clones appear in the TCRdb table, and some are missing; sequencing was by immunoSEQ multiplex PCR. The sample lists about 120,000 clones, around 75% occurring once. The sequences come from peripheral blood, collected from a patient treated with radiotherapy plus ipilimumab. Receptor source: a human donor with non-small cell lung cancer who had a partial response to radiotherapy plus ipilimumab. Both conserved end residues are part of each CDR3. A D gene is named only where the DNA matches it firmly. For some rows the clone size is stated as once, few or many, or as a class when expanded; others skip it.

clone_size,v_call,d_call,j_call,cdr3_aa,cdr3_nt
NA,TRBV6-5,NA,TRBJ1-5,CASSYSSRVHQPQHF,TGTGCCAGCAGTTACTCGAGCAGGGTGCATCAGCCCCAGCATTTT
NA,TRBV27,NA,TRBJ1-1,CASNGEGGTEAFF,TGTGCCAGCAACGGGGAGGGGGGGACTGAAGCTTTCTTT
NA,TRBV11-2,TRBD1,TRBJ2-7,CASAWGQGLAEQYF,TGTGCCAGCGCCTGGGGACAGGGGCTGGCCGAGCAGTACTTC
NA,TRBV5-1,NA,TRBJ1-6,CASSLGQGFSPLHF,TGCGCCAGCAGCTTGGGCCAGGGTTTTTCACCCCTCCACTTT
few,TRBV4-3,NA,TRBJ2-3,CASSQIGVVTDTQYF,TGCGCCAGCAGCCAAATAGGGGTGGTCACAGATACGCAGTATTTT
NA,TRBV28,TRBD2,TRBJ2-7,CASSFGGTSGRLYEQYF,TGTGCCAGCAGTTTTGGGGGGACTAGCGGGAGGTTATACGAGCAGTACTTC
NA,TRBV13,NA,TRBJ1-6,CASSFLRAPLHF,TGTGCCAGCAGCTTCCTCCGAGCACCCCTCCACTTT
NA,TRBV7-7,NA,TRBJ2-5,CASSLAGFGETQYF,TGTGCTAGCAGCTTGGCGGGATTCGGAGAGACCCAGTACTTC
NA,TRBV29-1,TRBD1,TRBJ1-1,CSVSTGTGENTEAFF,TGCAGCGTGTCTACCGGGACAGGGGAGAACACTGAAGCTTTCTTT
NA,TRBV27,TRBD1,TRBJ1-1,CASRSTGGTEAFF,TGTGCCAGCAGATCGACAGGGGGCACTGAAGCTTTCTTT
NA,TRBV14,NA,TRBJ2-2,CASSPDRLTNTGELFF,TGTGCCAGCAGCCCCGACCGACTTACGAACACCGGGGAGCTGTTTTTT
NA,TRBV7-6,NA,TRBJ1-4,CASSFTGQEKLFF,TGTGCCAGCAGCTTTACAGGGCAAGAAAAACTGTTTTTT
NA,TRBV5-5,NA,TRBJ2-7,CASSLIGEPTYEQYF,TGTGCCAGCAGCTTGATCGGGGAACCGACCTACGAGCAGTACTTC
NA,TRBV4-1,NA,TRBJ1-2,CASSQTSDRIYGYTF,TGCGCCAGCAGCCAAACCTCGGACAGAATCTATGGCTACACCTTC
once,TRBV19,NA,TRBJ2-6,CASSQSGANVLTF,TGTGCCAGTAGTCAGTCCGGGGCCAACGTCCTGACTTTC
NA,TRBV28,NA,TRBJ2-1,CASSAVKGVGYEQFF,TGTGCCAGCAGTGCCGTTAAGGGGGTCGGTTATGAGCAGTTCTTC
NA,TRBV7-2,TRBD2,TRBJ2-1,CASSLDSGYYNEQFF,TGTGCCAGCAGCTTAGATAGCGGGTACTACAATGAGCAGTTCTTC
few,TRBV9,NA,TRBJ1-1,CASSSGGTGTEAFF,TGTGCCAGCAGTAGCGGGGGGACGGGCACTGAAGCTTTCTTT
NA,TRBV11-1,TRBD1,TRBJ1-3,CASSLAGTAGNTIYF,TGTGCCAGCAGCCTAGCCGGGACAGCTGGAAACACCATATATTTT
once,TRBV18,NA,TRBJ2-5,CASSPFLQGTVQTQYF,TGTGCCAGCTCACCCTTTTTACAGGGCACGGTTCAGACCCAGTACTTC
NA,TRBV9,NA,TRBJ2-5,CASSVGQGITQETQYF,TGTGCCAGCAGCGTAGGGCAGGGGATTACCCAAGAGACCCAGTACTTC
NA,TRBV28,NA,TRBJ2-3,CASSLEGDTQYF,TGTGCCAGCAGTTTGGAGGGGGATACGCAGTATTTT
NA,TRBV6-1,TRBD2,TRBJ2-1,CASRIHTSGSEQFF,TGTGCCAGCAGGATACATACTAGCGGAAGTGAGCAGTTCTTC
NA,TRBV2,NA,TRBJ1-2,CASTTEPNYGYTF,TGTGCCAGCACCACCGAGCCTAACTATGGCTACACCTTC
once,TRBV6-6,TRBD2,TRBJ2-1,CASSRLAGGGDEQFF,TGTGCCAGCAGTCGACTAGCGGGAGGTGGGGATGAGCAGTTCTTC
NA,TRBV7-8,TRBD2,TRBJ2-3,CASSLEIAGLHTQYF,TGTGCCAGCAGCTTAGAGATAGCGGGCCTCCATACGCAGTATTTT
NA,TRBV19,NA,TRBJ1-4,CASSTRQEKLFF,TGTGCCAGTAGTACAAGACAGGAAAAACTGTTTTTT
once,TRBV19,NA,TRBJ2-2,CASSIVGEGAGELFF,TGTGCCAGTAGTATTGTAGGGGAAGGAGCCGGGGAGCTGTTTTTT
NA,TRBV4-2,TRBD1,TRBJ1-2,CASSQTGQGNPNYGYTF,TGTGCCAGCAGCCAAACGGGACAGGGGAATCCAAACTATGGCTACACCTTC
NA,TRBV9,TRBD2,TRBJ2-3,CASSVDGGRAPDTQYF,TGTGCCAGCAGCGTAGATGGCGGGAGGGCCCCAGATACGCAGTATTTT
NA,TRBV7-3,NA,TRBJ2-2,CASSLEVAGRYTGELFF,TGTGCCAGCAGCTTAGAGGTGGCGGGAAGGTACACCGGGGAGCTGTTTTTT
NA,TRBV7-3,TRBD1,TRBJ1-6,CASSLRSTGGNSPLHF,TGTGCCAGCAGCTTAAGGTCGACAGGGGGTAATTCACCCCTCCACTTT
NA,TRBV7-6,NA,TRBJ2-1,CASSFASSYNEQFF,TGTGCCAGCAGCTTCGCGAGTTCCTACAATGAGCAGTTCTTC
NA,TRBV5-1,TRBD2,TRBJ2-1,CASSLGGLAHREQFF,TGCGCCAGCAGCTTAGGAGGACTAGCTCACAGGGAGCAGTTCTTC
NA,TRBV30,NA,TRBJ2-7,CAWTSGQIISYEQYF,TGTGCCTGGACATCGGGACAAATTATCTCCTACGAGCAGTACTTC
few,TRBV10-2,TRBD1,TRBJ1-1,CASSGTGSYTEAFF,TGCGCCAGCAGTGGGACAGGGTCGTATACTGAAGCTTTCTTT
NA,TRBV6-4,TRBD2,TRBJ2-1,CASSDSVAGPSNEQFF,TGTGCCAGCAGTGACTCAGTAGCGGGACCATCAAATGAGCAGTTCTTC
NA,TRBV5-4,NA,TRBJ1-1,CASSTGGDLNTEAFF,TGTGCCAGCAGCACCGGGGGTGATCTGAACACTGAAGCTTTCTTT
NA,TRBV6-5,NA,TRBJ1-3,CASSQQGGNTIYF,TGTGCCAGCAGTCAACAGGGAGGAAACACCATATATTTT
NA,TRBV15,TRBD1,TRBJ2-5,CATSRDLGQGAETQYF,TGTGCCACCAGCAGGGACCTGGGGCAGGGGGCCGAGACCCAGTACTTC
NA,TRBV30,NA,TRBJ1-1,CAWSRGPNTEAFF,TGTGCCTGGAGTAGAGGGCCGAACACTGAAGCTTTCTTT
NA,TRBV25-1,NA,TRBJ1-2,CASSEGGSGYTF,TGTGCCAGCAGTGAAGGAGGGAGTGGCTACACCTTC